The 10 T cell receptor beta chains reported below all come from one sample, sequenced in a study of cytomegalovirus exposure and HLA in healthy donors. Vbeta (60) and Jbeta (13) primers were used in the PCR. Some clones are missing from TCRdb's copy, which holds only in-frame ones; the method was immunoSEQ multiplex PCR. The table includes under 150,000 clones, about 80% detected once. The sample consisted of PBMCs. The receptors originated from a woman in her forties in good health and CMV-seronegative.

The rearrangement links TRBV10-2 to TRBJ2-1; 10 bases map to TRBD2. In germline, CDR1 is WSHSY, CDR2 SAAADI. V was clipped by 0 bases and J by 9 bases; unmatched bases: 5. This CDR3 has 15 residues. CDR3 DNA sequence: TGCGCCAGCAGTGAGTCCAGCGGGGGGGCAGGTGAGCAGTTCTTC. Protein sequence: CASSESSGGAGEQFF.

CDR3 DNA sequence: TGTGCCAGCAGCTTAAGTGGCGGCGTGAATGAGCAGTTCTTC. Protein product: CASSLSGGVNEQFF. V and J are TRBV7-3 and TRBJ2-1; D unresolved. The germline V and J ends were trimmed by 1 base and 7 bases, with 11 bases remaining between them. The germline V gene encodes CDR1 SGHTA and CDR2 FQGTGA. The CDR3 loop spans 14 amino acids.

The chain couples TRBV4-3 to TRBJ1-3, with D unresolved. With 2 bases removed from V and 4 bases from J, the gap between germline ends came to 6 bases. CDR1 and CDR2 from the germline V gene are LGHNA and YSLEER. The CDR3 length is 13 residues. The CDR3 reads CASSQNTGNTIYF. CDR3 nucleotides: TGCGCCAGCAGCCAAAACACCGGAAACACCATATATTTT.

V is TRBV7-2 and J is TRBJ1-5; tentatively, D is TRBD1 (5 bases). The CDR3 runs 12 residues. The germline V gene encodes CDR1 SGHTA and CDR2 FQGNSA. V dropped 3 bases and J dropped 7 bases, with 7 bases sitting between them. DNA of the CDR3: TGTGCCAGCAGCTTCGGGGGGCAGCCCCAGCATTTT. Translated, it gives CASSFGGQPQHF.

The table lists this clone with a count of one. V usage is TRBV6-4 and J usage is TRBJ2-1, with TRBD2 matching 8 bases. The germline gives CDR1 MRHNA, CDR2 SNTAGT. The CDR3 runs to 15 residues. J lost 4 bases, V lost 4 bases, and 6 bases had no gene match. The CDR3 loop reads CASSVASGGYNEQFF. Written as DNA, the CDR3 is TGTGCCAGCAGTGTGGCGAGCGGGGGTTACAATGAGCAGTTCTTC.

The rearrangement uses TRBV6-1 and TRBJ1-2, with 7 nucleotides matching TRBD1. This CDR3 region has 15 residues. Unmatched junction bases numbered 7, after V lost 1 base and J lost 5 bases. Per the germline V gene, CDR1 is MNHNS and CDR2 is SASEGT. DNA of the CDR3: TGTGCCAGCAGTGAAGAACCGGGACAGATGTATGGCTACACCTTC. Translating gives CASSEEPGQMYGYTF.

V and J are TRBV28 and TRBJ1-5, with D tentatively TRBD1 (6 bases). The V and J ends lost 1 base and 7 bases respectively, with 17 bases between them. The CDR3 totals 16 residues. From germline, CDR1 is MDHEN and CDR2 SYDVKM. The CDR3 coding sequence is TGTGCCAGCAGTTTATTATTGGGGGCCCAACGGCAGCCCCAGCATTTT. This gives the protein CASSLLLGAQRQPQHF.

The chain is built from TRBV28 and TRBJ2-7; 7 bases align to TRBD2. There are 15 residues in the CDR3. Looked up from germline, CDR1 is MDHEN and CDR2 is SYDVKM. The ends lost 7 bases at V and 1 base at J; junction bases unmatched: 10. The CDR3 DNA follows: TGTGCCAGCAAGGAGATTCGGGGGGTTTCCTACGAGCAGTACTTC. This translates into CASKEIRGVSYEQYF. The variable domain in full, with the rest retrieved from reference TRBV28 and TRBJ2-7, is DVKVTQSSRYLVKRTGEKVFLECVQDMDHENMFWYRQDPGLGLRLIYFSYDVKMKEKGDIPEGYSVSREKKERFSLILESASTNQTSMYLCASKEIRGVSYEQYFGPGTRLTVT.

Comment on this clone: The junction departs from germline at one end; a sequencing error may be responsible. This sequence joins TRBV7-9 and TRBJ2-3; D is uncertain. Germline CDR1 SEHNR, CDR2 FQNEAQ (reference sequence). This CDR3 has 12 amino acids. The DNA for the CDR3 is TGTTCCAGCAGCTTACCCCCGGATACGCAGTATTTT. Its protein is CSSSLPPDTQYF.

This clone was seen more than once but under ten times. The V call is TRBV19, the J call TRBJ2-1, with D tentatively TRBD1 (6 bases). The CDR3 runs 13 residues. The ends were cut back, 7 bases at V and 1 base at J, with 8 bases in the middle. From germline, CDR1 is LNHDA and CDR2 SQIVND (reference sequence). The CDR3 loop is CASKTGSYNEQFF. CDR3 DNA sequence: TGTGCCAGTAAAACAGGGTCCTACAATGAGCAGTTCTTC.